A single count supports the clone carrying this T cell receptor beta chain. This CDR3 has 14 residues. CDR1 and CDR2 from the germline V gene are SGHTA and FQGNSA. This sample was included in a study of radiation and T cells in renal cell carcinoma. Time point described: baseline pretreatment blood. Treatment here: 15 Gy SBRT to primary tumor, nephrectomy 4 weeks later. The table came from immunoSEQ multiplex PCR; TCRdb's copy has only in-frame clones and leaves some out. This repertoire shows approximately 110,000 clones, around 80% found once; its top ten account for 3%. The receptor was derived from a woman in her sixties or seventies with renal cell carcinoma. The sequences come from blood, collected from a patient whose treatment included radiotherapy and nephrectomy. This rearrangement joins TRBV7-2 to TRBJ2-5; D remains unclear. The end of the DNA fits TRBJ2-7 better, so the J call may be wrong. In nucleotides, the CDR3 is TGTGCCAGCAGCTTGCTAAAGGGCGCCTACGAGCAGTACTTC. As protein: CASSLLKGAYEQYF.